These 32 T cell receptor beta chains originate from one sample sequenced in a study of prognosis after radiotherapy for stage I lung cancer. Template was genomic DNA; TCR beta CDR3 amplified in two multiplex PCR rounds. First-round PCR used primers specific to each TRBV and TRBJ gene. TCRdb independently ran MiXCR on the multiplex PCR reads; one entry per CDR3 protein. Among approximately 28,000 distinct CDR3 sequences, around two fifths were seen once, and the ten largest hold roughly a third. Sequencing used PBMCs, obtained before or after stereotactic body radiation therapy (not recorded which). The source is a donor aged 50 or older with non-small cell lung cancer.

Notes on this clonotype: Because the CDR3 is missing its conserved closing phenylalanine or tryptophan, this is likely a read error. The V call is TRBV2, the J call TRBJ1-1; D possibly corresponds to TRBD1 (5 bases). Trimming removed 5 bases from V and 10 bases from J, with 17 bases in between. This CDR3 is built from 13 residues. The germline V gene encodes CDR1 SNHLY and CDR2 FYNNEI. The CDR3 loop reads CASSQDGALRAFS. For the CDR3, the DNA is TGTGCCAGCAGTCAAGACGGGGCACTGCGAGCTTTCTCT.

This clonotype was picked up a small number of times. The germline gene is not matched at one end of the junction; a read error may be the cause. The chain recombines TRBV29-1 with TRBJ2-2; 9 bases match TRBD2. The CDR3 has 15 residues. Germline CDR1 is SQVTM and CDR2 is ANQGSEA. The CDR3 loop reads CSVVGTSPGTGELSF. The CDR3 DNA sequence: TGCAGCGTCGTAGGGACTAGCCCTGGTACCGGGGAGCTGTCTTTT.

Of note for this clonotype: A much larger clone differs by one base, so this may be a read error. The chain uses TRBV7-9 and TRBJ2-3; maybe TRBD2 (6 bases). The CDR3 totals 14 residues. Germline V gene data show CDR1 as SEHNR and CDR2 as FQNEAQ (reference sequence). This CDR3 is CASSPDGGTGTQYF. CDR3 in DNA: TGTGCCAGCAGTCCCGACGGGGGAACAGGTACGCAGTATTTT.

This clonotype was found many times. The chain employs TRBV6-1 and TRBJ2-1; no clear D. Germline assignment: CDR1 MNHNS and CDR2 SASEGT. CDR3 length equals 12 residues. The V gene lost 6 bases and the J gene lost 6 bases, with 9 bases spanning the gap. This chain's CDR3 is CASRPDRNEQFF. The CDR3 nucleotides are TGTGCCAGCAGACCAGACCGCAATGAGCAGTTCTTC.

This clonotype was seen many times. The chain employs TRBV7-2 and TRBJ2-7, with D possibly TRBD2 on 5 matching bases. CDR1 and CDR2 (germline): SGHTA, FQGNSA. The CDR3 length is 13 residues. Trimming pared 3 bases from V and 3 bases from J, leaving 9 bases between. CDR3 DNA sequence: TGTGCCAGCAGCTTGCAGAGGGACTACGAGCAGTACTTC. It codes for CASSLQRDYEQYF.

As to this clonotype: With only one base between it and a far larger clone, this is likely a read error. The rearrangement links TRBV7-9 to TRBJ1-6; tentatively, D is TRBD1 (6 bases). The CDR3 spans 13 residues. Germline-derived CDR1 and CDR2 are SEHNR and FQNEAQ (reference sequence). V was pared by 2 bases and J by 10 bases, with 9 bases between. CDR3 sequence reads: CASSLSGVSPLHF. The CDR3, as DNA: TGTGCCAGCAGCTTATCAGGGGTGTCACCCCTCCACTTT. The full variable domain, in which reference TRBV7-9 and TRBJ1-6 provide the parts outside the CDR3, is DTGVSQNPRHKITKRGQNVTFRCDPISEHNRLYWYRQTLGQGPEFLTYFQNEAQLEKSRLLSDRFSAERPKGSFSTLEIQRTEQGDSAMYLCASSLSGVSPLHFGNGTRLTVT.

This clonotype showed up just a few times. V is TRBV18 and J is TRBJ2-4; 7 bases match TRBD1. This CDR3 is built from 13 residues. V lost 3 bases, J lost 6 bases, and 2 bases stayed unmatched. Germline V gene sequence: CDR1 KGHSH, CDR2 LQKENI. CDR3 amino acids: CASSPGQRNIQYF. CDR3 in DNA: TGTGCCAGCTCACCGGGACAGAGAAACATTCAGTACTTC.

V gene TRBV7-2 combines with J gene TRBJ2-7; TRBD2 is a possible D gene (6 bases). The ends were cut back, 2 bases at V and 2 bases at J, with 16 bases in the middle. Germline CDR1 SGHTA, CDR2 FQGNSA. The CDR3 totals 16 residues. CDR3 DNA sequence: TGTGCCAGCAGCTTATCCGCGGGACTTTTAGCCTACGAGCAGTACTTC. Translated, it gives CASSLSAGLLAYEQYF. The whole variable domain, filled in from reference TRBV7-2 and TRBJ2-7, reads GAGVSQSPSNKVTEKGKDVELRCDPISGHTALYWYRQSLGQGLEFLIYFQGNSAPDKSGLPSDRFSAERTGGSVSTLTIQRTQQEDSAVYLCASSLSAGLLAYEQYFGPGTRLTVT.

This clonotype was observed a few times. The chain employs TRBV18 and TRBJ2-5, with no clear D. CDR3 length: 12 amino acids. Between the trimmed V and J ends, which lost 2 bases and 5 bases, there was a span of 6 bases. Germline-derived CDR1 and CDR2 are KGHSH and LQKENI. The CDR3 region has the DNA TGTGCCAGCTCACCAATTCAGGAGACCCAGTACTTC. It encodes CASSPIQETQYF.

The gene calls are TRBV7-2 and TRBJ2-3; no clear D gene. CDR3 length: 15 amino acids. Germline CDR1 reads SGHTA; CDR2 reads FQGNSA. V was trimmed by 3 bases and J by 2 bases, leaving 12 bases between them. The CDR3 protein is CASSFLSRNTDTQYF. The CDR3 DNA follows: TGTGCCAGCAGCTTTCTTTCTAGGAACACAGATACGCAGTATTTT.

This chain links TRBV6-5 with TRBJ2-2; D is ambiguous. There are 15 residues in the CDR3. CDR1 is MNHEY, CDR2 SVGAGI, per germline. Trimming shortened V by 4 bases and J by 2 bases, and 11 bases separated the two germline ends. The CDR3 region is CASSWRKSNTGELFF. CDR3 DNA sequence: TGTGCCAGCAGTTGGCGGAAGTCCAACACCGGGGAGCTGTTTTTT.

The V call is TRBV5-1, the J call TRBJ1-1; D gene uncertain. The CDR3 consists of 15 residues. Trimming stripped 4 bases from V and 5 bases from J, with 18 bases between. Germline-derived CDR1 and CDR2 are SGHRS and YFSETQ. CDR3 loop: CASSRGGPLWTEAFF. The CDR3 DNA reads TGCGCCAGCAGCCGCGGTGGCCCCCTTTGGACTGAAGCTTTCTTT.

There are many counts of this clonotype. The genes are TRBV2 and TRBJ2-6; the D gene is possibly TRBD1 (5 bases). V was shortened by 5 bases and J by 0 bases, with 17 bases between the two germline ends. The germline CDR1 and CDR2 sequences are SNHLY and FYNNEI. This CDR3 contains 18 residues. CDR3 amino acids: CASSRTLGRGSGANVLTF. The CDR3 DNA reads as TGTGCCAGCAGTCGTACGTTGGGGCGAGGCTCTGGGGCCAACGTCCTGACTTTC.

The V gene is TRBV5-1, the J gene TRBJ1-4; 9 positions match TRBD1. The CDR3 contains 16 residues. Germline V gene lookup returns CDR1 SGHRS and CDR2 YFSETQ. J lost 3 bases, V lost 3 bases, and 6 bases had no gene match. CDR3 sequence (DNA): TGCGCCAGCAGCTGGGGAGGGACAGGGTCTAATGAAAAACTGTTTTTT. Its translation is CASSWGGTGSNEKLFF.

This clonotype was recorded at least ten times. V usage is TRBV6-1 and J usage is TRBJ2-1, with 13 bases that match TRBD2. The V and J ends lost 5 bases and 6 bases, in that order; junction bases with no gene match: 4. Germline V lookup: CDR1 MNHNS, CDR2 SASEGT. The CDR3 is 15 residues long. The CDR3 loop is CASSQTSGRFNEQFF. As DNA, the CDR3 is TGTGCCAGCAGTCAGACTAGCGGGAGGTTCAATGAGCAGTTCTTC.

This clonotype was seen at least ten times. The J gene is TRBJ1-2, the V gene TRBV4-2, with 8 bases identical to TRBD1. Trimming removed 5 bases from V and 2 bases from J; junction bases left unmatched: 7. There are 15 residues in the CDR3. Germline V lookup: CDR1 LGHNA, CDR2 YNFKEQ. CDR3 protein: CASSIGQGGNYGYTF. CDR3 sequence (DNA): TGTGCCAGCAGCATCGGACAGGGAGGGAACTATGGCTACACCTTC.

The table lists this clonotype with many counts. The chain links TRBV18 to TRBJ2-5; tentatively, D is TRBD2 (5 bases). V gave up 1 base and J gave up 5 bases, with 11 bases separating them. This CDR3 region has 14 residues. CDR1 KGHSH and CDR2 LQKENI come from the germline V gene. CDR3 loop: CASSPRGLTETQYF. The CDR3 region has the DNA TGTGCCAGCTCACCACGAGGACTTACGGAGACCCAGTACTTC.

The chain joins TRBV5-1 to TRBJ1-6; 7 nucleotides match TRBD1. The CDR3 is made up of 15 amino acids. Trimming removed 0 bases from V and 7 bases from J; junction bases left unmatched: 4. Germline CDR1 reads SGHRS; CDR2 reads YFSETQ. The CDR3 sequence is CASSLGQGGNSPLHF. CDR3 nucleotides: TGCGCCAGCAGCTTGGGACAGGGCGGAAATTCACCCCTCCACTTT.

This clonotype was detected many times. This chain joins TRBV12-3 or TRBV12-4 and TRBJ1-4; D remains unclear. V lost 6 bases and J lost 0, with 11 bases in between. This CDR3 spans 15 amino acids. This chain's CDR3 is CASSPFPSTNEKLFF. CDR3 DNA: TGTGCCAGCAGCCCCTTTCCCTCAACTAATGAAAAACTGTTTTTT.

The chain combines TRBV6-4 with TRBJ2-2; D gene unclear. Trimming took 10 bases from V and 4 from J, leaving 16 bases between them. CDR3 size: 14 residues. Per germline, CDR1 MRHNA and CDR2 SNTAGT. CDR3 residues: CAISDGQSTGELFF. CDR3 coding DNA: TGTGCCATTAGTGACGGCCAGTCCACCGGGGAGCTGTTTTTT.

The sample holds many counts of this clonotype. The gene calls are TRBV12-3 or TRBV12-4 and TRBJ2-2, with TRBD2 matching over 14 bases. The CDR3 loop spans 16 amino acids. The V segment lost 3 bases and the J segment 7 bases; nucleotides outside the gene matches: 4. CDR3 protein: CASSFRLAGGGGELFF. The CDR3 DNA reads TGTGCCAGCAGTTTCAGACTAGCGGGAGGGGGCGGGGAGCTGTTTTTT.

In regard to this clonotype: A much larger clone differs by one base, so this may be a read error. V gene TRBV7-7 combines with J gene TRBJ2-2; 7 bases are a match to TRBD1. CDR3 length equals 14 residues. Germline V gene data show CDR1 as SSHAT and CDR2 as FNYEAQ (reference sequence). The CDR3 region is CASSPGQPIGELFF. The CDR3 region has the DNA TGTGCTAGCAGCCCGGGACAGCCCATCGGGGAGCTGTTTTTT.

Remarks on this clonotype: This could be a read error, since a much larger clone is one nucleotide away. CDR3 in amino acids: CASSQRSSGEETQYF. CDR3 nucleotide sequence: TGCGCCAGCAGCCAAAGGTCTAGCGGGGAAGAGACCCAGTACTTC. The chain couples TRBV4-1 to TRBJ2-5, with TRBD2 matching over 9 bases. There are 15 residues in the CDR3. Trimming took 2 bases from V and 3 from J; bases not matched to a gene: 4. From germline, CDR1 is MGHRA and CDR2 YSYEKL.

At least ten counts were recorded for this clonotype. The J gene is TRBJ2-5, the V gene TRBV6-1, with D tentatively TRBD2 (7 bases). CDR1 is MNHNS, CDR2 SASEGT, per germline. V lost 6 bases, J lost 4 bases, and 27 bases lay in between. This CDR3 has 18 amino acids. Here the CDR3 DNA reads TGTGCCAGCAGAAAATCAGCGAGGGGGGGTATCGGTCGAGAGACCCAGTACTTC. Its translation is CASRKSARGGIGRETQYF.

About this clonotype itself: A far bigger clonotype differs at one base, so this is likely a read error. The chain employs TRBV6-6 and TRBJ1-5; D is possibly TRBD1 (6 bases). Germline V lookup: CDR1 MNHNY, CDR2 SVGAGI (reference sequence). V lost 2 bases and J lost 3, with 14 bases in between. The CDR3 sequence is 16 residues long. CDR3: CASSYGRGSINQPQHF. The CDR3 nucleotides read TGTGCCAGCAGTTACGGCAGGGGAAGTATCAATCAGCCCCAGCATTTT.

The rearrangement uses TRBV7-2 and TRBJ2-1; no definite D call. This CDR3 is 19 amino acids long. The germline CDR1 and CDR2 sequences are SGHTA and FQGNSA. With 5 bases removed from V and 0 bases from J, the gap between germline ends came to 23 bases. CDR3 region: CASSPGVSSSWSSYNEQFF. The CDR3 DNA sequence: TGTGCCAGCAGCCCGGGCGTTAGTTCATCCTGGAGCTCCTACAATGAGCAGTTCTTC.

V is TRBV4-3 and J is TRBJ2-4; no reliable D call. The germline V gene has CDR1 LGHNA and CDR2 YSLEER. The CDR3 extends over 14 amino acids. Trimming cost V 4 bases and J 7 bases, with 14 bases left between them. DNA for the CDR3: TGCGCCAGCAGCCCCACGACTGTATGGAACATTCAGTACTTC. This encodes CASSPTTVWNIQYF.

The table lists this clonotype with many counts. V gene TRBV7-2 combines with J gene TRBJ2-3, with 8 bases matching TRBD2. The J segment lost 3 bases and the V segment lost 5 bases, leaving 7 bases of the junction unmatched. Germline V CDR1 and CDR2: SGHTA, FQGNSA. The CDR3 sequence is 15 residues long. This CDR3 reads CASSLTLADTDTQYF. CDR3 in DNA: TGTGCCAGCAGCCTAACACTAGCGGATACAGATACGCAGTATTTT.

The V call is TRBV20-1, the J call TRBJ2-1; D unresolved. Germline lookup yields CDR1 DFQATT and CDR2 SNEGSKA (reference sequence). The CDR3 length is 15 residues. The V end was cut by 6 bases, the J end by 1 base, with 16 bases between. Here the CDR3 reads CSANHGSKSYNEQFF. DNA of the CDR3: TGCAGTGCGAATCACGGCAGCAAGTCCTACAATGAGCAGTTCTTC.

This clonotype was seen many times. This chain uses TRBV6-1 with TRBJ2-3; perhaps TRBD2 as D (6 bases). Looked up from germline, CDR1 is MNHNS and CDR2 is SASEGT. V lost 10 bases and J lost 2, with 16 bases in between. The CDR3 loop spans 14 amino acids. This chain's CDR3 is CATSREVFTDTQYF. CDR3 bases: TGTGCCACCTCGAGGGAGGTTTTCACAGATACGCAGTATTTT.

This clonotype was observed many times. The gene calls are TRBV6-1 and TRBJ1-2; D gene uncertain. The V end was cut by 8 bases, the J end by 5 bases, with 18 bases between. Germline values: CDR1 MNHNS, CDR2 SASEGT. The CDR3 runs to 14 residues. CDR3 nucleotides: TGTGCCAGCCTCTCGGGCGTCTTGGGGTATGGCTACACCTTC. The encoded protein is CASLSGVLGYGYTF.

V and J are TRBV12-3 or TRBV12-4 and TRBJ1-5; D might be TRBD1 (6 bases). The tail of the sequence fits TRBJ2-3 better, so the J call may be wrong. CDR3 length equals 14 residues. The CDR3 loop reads CASSMTGTRQPQYF. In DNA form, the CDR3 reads TGTGCCAGCAGTATGACAGGTACACGTCAGCCCCAGTATTTT.